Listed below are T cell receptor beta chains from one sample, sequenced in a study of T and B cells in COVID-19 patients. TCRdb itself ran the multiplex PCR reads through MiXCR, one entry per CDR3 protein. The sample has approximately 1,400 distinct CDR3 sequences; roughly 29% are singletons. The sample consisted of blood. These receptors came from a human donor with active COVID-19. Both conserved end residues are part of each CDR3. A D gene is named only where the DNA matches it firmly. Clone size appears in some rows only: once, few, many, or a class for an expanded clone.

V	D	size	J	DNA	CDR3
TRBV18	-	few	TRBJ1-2	TGTGCCAGCTCACCAGAGCGGACACTGGATGGCTACACCTTC	CASSPERTLDGYTF
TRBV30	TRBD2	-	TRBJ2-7	TGTGCCTGGAGACCGGGACTAGCGGACTCCCAACCTTTCTCCTACGAGCAGTACTTC	CAWRPGLADSQPFSYEQYF
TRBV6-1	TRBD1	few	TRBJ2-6	TGTGCCACCTCAAGGGGGACAGGGGGATCTGGGGCCAACGTCCTGACTTTC	CATSRGTGGSGANVLTF
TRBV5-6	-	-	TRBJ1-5	TGTGCCAGCACCACACGGGAGACACATCAGCCCCAGCATTTT	CASTTRETHQPQHF
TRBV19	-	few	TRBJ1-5	TGTGCCAGTTGGCCCCAGGGTTATAGCAATCAGCCCCAGCATTTT	CASWPQGYSNQPQHF
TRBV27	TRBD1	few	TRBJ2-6	TGTGCCAGCAGTGCGGGACAGGGGGCGGGAACTGGGGCCAACGTCCTGACTTTC	CASSAGQGAGTGANVLTF
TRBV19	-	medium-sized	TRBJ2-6	TGTGCCACCCGACAGGTGGCTGGGGCCAACGTCCTGACTTTC	CATRQVAGANVLTF
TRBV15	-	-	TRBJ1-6	TGTGCCACCAGCAGACCGCCGGGGGGAGGCAATTCACCCCTCCACTTT	CATSRPPGGGNSPLHF
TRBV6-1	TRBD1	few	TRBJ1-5	TGTGCCAGCAGCTATACAGGGGCCAATCAGCCCCAGCATTTT	CASSYTGANQPQHF
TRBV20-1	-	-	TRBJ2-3	TGCAGTGCTAGAGTTGATAGGGGGGAGGGCCGAAAAGATACGCAGTATTTT	CSARVDRGEGRKDTQYF
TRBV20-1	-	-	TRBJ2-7	TGCAGTGCTAGAGATCAGGGCCTCTTTCCCTACGAGCAGTACTTC	CSARDQGLFPYEQYF
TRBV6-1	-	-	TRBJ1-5	TGTGCCAGCAGTGGTTATTATAGCAATCAGCCCCAGCATTTT	CASSGYYSNQPQHF
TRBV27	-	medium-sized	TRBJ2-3	TGTGCCAGCAGTTTAGCGCGCGGGAAGGGCACAGATACGCAGTATTTT	CASSLARGKGTDTQYF
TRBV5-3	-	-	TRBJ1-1	TGCGCCAGCAGGGGACGGTTGAACACTGAAGCTTTCTTT	CASRGRLNTEAFF
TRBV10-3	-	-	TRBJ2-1	TGTGCCATCATGAAGGGGGAGCACGATTCCTACAATGAGCAGTTCTTC	CAIMKGEHDSYNEQFF
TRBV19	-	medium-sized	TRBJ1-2	TGTGCCAGTACCGGGGACGGTCGATATGGCTACACCTTC	CASTGDGRYGYTF
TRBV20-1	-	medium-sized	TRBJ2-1	TGCAGTGCTAGAGAGGAGGGGGGCTCCTACAATGAGCAGTTCTTC	CSAREEGGSYNEQFF
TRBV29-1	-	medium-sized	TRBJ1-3	TGCAGCGTTGTTGGAGGGGGGTCATCCTCTGGAAACACCATATATTTT	CSVVGGGSSSGNTIYF
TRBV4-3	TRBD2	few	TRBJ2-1	TGCGCCAGCAGCCAAGACGGACTAGCGGCCAATGAGCAGTTCTTC	CASSQDGLAANEQFF
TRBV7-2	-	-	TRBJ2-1	TGTGCCAGCAGCCCAAGGCTTGCGGGACAGCCTGAGCAGTTCTTC	CASSPRLAGQPEQFF
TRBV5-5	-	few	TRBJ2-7	TGTGCCAGCAGCTTCCAGGACGGGTCCTACGAGCAGTACTTC	CASSFQDGSYEQYF
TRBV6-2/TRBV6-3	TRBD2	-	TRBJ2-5	TGTGCCAGCAGGTTTCTAGCGGGAGAACAGGGGTACCAAGAGACCCAGTACTTC	CASRFLAGEQGYQETQYF
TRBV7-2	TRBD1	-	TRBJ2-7	TGTGCCAGCAGCTGGGGGACAGCGAACGAGCAGTACTTC	CASSWGTANEQYF
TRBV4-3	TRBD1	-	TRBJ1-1	TGCGCCAGCAGACCCTCCGGGACAGGGGGCACTGAAGCTTTCTTT	CASRPSGTGGTEAFF
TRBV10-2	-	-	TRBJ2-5	TGCGCCAGCAGTGCCCACGGTACACCCACTCAAGAGACCCAGTACTTC	CASSAHGTPTQETQYF
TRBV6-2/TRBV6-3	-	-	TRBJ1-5	TGTGCCAGCAGTTATCTTACGCCGGGGACATCTAGCAATCAGCCCCAGCATTTT	CASSYLTPGTSSNQPQHF
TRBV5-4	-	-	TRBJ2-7	TGTGCCAGCAGCTCTCTAGCGTCCTCCTACGAGCAGTACTTC	CASSSLASSYEQYF